This T cell receptor (beta chain) was profiled in a study of beta chain features in type 1 diabetes. About the study: Cell yields, gender and age were similar in healthy donors and patients. Over all samples combined, about 100,000,000 sorted cells were examined. General study results and limits: A moderate, significant TCRB CDR3 shortening appeared in type 1 diabetes across four CD4+ subsets. Type 1 diabetes patients had fewer VDJ junction insertions and more deletions.

Comment on this clone: Its antigen is not identified. The sample has other DNA sequences that encode this CDR3 too.

Germline V gene data show CDR1 as SGHRS and CDR2 as YFSETQ. The CDR3 covers 15 residues. V was trimmed by 1 base and J by 0 bases, leaving 8 bases between them. The authors reverse transcribed all of the isolated RNA, so sequencing captured expressed TCRB transcripts. An average approximately 4 million reads came from naive, central memory and regulatory T cell samples. Using immunoSEQ multiplex PCR, the repertoire was profiled, and TCRdb retains in-frame clones only, with some absent. The table includes some 290,000 clones, 13% to 15% detected once. The chain uses TRBV5-1 and TRBJ2-1; D not certain. The source is a man aged 25-45 years with type 1 diabetes. The source material was naive CD4+ T cells from blood. The CDR3, as DNA: TGCGCCAGCAGCTTGAGCTCAAGCTCCTACAATGAGCAGTTCTTC. Translated: CASSLSSSSYNEQFF. The complete variable domain, with remaining parts taken from reference TRBV5-1 and TRBJ2-1, reads KAGVTQTPRYLIKTRGQQVTLSCSPISGHRSVSWYQQTPGQGLQFLFEYFSETQRNKGNFPGRFSGRQFSNSRSEMNVSTLELGDSALYLCASSLSSSSYNEQFFGPGTRLTVL.